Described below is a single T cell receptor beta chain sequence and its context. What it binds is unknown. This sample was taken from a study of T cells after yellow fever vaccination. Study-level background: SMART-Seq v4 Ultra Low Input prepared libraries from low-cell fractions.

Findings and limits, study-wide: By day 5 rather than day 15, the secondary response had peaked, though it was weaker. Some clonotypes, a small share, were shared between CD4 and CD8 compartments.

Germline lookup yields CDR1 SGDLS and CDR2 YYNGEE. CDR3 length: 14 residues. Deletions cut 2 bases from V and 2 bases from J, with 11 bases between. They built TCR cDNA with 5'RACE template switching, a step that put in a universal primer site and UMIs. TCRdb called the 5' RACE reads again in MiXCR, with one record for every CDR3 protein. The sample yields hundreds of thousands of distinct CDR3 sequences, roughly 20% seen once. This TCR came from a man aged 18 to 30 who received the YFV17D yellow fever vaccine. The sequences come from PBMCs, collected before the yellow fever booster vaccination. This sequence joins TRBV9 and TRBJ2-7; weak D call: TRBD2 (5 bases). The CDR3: CASSVDSLTYEQYF. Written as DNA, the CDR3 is TGTGCCAGCAGCGTGGACTCGCTTACCTACGAGCAGTACTTC.